This is a list of T cell receptor beta chains from one sample in a study of blood T cells in healthy people across ages. TCRdb analysed the 5' RACE reads with MiXCR anew, one entry per CDR3 protein. The sample holds 1.5 million to 2 million distinct CDR3 sequences, roughly 43% seen once. The sample taken for sequencing was blood. These receptors originate from a human donor in good health. The CDR3 runs from the conserved cysteine through the conserved F or W. A D gene is named only where the DNA matches it firmly. Clone size, where shown, is once, few, many, or a class for clones that have expanded.

V gene,D gene,clone size,J gene,CDR3 protein,CDR3 DNA
TRBV4-2,TRBD2,NA,TRBJ2-5,CASSQETSGGAFETQYF,TGTGCCAGCAGCCAGGAGACTAGCGGGGGGGCGTTTGAGACCCAGTACTTC
TRBV12-3/TRBV12-4,NA,few,TRBJ1-5,CASSLAAGGHQPQHF,TGTGCCAGCAGTTTAGCGGCGGGGGGCCATCAGCCCCAGCATTTT
TRBV10-3,NA,NA,TRBJ2-5,CAISGSGHPEETQYF,TGTGCCATCAGTGGGTCGGGACACCCTGAAGAGACCCAGTACTTC
TRBV15,TRBD2,NA,TRBJ2-3,CATSSTLAGGPDTQYF,TGTGCCACCAGCAGTACCCTAGCGGGGGGCCCGGATACGCAGTATTTT
TRBV20-1,TRBD1,few,TRBJ1-1,CSARATGVNTEAFF,TGCAGTGCTAGGGCGACAGGGGTGAACACTGAAGCTTTCTTT
TRBV3-1,TRBD1,NA,TRBJ1-2,CASSLRQGSSTGYTF,TGTGCCAGCAGTTTAAGACAGGGGAGTTCTACGGGCTACACCTTC
TRBV7-2,TRBD2,NA,TRBJ2-5,CASNKGLAAETQYF,TGTGCCAGCAACAAGGGGCTAGCGGCAGAGACCCAGTACTTC
TRBV4-1,NA,NA,TRBJ1-5,CASSQGPLGLQPQHF,TGCGCCAGCAGCCAAGGCCCGTTGGGGCTCCAGCCCCAGCATTTT
TRBV20-1,TRBD1,NA,TRBJ1-5,CSALTGGADQPQHF,TGCAGTGCTTTAACAGGGGGCGCGGATCAGCCCCAGCATTTT
TRBV28,NA,NA,TRBJ2-3,CASSLFRAGDTQYF,TGTGCCAGCAGTTTGTTTCGGGCGGGGGATACGCAGTATTTT
TRBV3-1,NA,few,TRBJ1-2,CASSQDGSRGYGYTF,TGTGCCAGCAGCCAAGATGGAAGTCGGGGCTATGGCTACACCTTC
TRBV7-3,TRBD2,few,TRBJ2-5,CASSLRGTSGGLGGETQYF,TGTGCCAGCAGCTTACGCGGGACTAGCGGGGGTCTCGGGGGCGAGACCCAGTACTTC
TRBV5-1,NA,NA,TRBJ2-3,CASSLTTDTQDF,TGCGCCAGCAGCCTAACCACAGATACGCAGGATTTT
TRBV18,TRBD2,few,TRBJ2-1,CASSPMSGGVHNEQFF,TGTGCCAGCTCACCAATGAGCGGGGGGGTTCACAATGAGCAGTTCTTC
TRBV20-1,NA,NA,TRBJ1-1,CSAEWGRVKTEAFF,TGCAGTGCTGAGTGGGGCAGGGTAAAAACTGAAGCTTTCTTT
TRBV7-2,NA,NA,TRBJ2-3,CASSARQSGTDTQYF,TGTGCCAGCAGCGCCCGACAGTCTGGCACAGATACGCAGTATTTT